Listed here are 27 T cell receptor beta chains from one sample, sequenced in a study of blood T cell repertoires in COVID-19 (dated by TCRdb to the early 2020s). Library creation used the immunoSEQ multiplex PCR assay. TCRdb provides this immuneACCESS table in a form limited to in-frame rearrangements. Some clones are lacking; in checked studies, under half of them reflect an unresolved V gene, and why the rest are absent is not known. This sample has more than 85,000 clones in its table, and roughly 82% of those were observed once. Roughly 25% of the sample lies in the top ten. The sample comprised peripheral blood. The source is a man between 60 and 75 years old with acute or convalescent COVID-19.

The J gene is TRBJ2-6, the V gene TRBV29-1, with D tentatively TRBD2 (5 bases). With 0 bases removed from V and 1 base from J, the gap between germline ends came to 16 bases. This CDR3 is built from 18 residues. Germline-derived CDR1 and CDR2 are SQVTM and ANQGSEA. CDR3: CSVEERASDLSGANVLTF. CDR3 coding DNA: TGCAGCGTTGAAGAGAGGGCCAGCGACTTATCTGGGGCCAACGTCCTGACTTTC.

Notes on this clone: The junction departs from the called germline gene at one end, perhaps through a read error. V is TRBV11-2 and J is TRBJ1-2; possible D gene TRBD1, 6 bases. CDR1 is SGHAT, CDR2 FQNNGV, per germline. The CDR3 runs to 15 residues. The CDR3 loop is CASSLGQDKVYSYTF. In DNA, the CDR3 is TGTGCCAGCAGCTTAGGACAGGATAAGGTCTATAGCTACACCTTC.

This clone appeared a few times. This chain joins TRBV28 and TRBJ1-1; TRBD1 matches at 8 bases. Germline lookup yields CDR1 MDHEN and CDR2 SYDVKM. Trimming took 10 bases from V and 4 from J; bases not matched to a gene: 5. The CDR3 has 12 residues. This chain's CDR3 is CATYTGGTEAFF. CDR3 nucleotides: TGTGCCACCTACACAGGGGGCACTGAAGCTTTCTTT.

The chain's CDR3 is CASSPPRGGTGELFF. The CDR3 coding sequence is TGTGCCAGCAGCCCGCCCCGGGGAGGGACCGGGGAGCTGTTTTTT. The rearrangement joins TRBV6-2 or TRBV6-3 to TRBJ2-2, with 7 bases aligning to TRBD2. J lost 5 bases, V lost 6 bases, and 9 bases had no gene match. This CDR3 region has 15 residues. CDR1 and CDR2 (germline): MNHEY, SVGEGT.

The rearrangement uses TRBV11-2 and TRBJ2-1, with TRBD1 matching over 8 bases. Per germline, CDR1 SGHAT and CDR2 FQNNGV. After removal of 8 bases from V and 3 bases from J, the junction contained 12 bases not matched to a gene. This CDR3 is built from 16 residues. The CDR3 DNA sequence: TGTGCCAGCGCCACAGGGGGGTTCGGTAGCTACAATGAGCAGTTCTTC. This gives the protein CASATGGFGSYNEQFF.

CDR3 amino acids: CASSTGWQGALAGNTIYF. CDR3 in DNA: TGCGCCAGCAGCACCGGGTGGCAGGGGGCACTGGCTGGAAACACCATATATTTT. V is TRBV4-1 and J is TRBJ1-3, with 8 bases identical to TRBD1. The CDR3 consists of 18 residues. Germline V gene data show CDR1 as MGHRA and CDR2 as YSYEKL. With V trimmed by 5 bases and J by 2 bases, 14 bases remained unmatched.

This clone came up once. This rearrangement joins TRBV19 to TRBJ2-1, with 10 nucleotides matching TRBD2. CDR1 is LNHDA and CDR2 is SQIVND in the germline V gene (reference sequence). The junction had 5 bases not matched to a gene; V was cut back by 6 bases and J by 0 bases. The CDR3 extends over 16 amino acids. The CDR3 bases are TGTGCCAGTAGAGGGCTAGCGGGGGTCTCCTACAATGAGCAGTTCTTC. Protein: CASRGLAGVSYNEQFF.

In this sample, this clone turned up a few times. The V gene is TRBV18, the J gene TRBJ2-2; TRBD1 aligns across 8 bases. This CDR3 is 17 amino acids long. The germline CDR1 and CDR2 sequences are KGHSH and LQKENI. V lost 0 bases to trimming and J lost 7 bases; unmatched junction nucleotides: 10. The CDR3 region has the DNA TGTGCCAGCTCACCACCGAAAGGACAGGGTTCAATCGGGGAGCTGTTTTTT. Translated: CASSPPKGQGSIGELFF.

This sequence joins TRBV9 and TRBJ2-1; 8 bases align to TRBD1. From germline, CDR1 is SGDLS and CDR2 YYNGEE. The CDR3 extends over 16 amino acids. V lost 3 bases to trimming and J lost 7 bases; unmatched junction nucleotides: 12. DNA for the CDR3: TGTGCCAGCAGCGAGAGGACAGGGTTAAGTGAGAATGAGCAGTTCTTC. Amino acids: CASSERTGLSENEQFF.

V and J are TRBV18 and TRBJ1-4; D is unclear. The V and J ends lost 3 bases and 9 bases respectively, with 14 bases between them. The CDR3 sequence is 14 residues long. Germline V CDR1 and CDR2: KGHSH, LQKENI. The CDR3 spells CASSPGPIMKKLFF. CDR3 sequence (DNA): TGTGCCAGCTCACCGGGCCCAATAATGAAAAAACTGTTTTTT.

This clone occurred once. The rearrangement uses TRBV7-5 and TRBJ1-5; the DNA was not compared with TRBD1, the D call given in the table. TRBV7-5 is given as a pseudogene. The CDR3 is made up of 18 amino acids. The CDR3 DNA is TGTGCCAGAAGCCGGACTGACAGGGGGAAAGCCCCTCATCAGCCCCAGCATTTT. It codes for CARSRTDRGKAPHQPQHF.

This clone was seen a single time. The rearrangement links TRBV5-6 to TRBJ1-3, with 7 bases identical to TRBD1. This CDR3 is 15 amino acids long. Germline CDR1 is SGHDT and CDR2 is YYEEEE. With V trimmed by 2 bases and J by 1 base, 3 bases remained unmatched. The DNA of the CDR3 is TGTGCCAGCAGCTTTAGGGGGCTTTCTGGAAACACCATATATTTT. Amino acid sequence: CASSFRGLSGNTIYF.

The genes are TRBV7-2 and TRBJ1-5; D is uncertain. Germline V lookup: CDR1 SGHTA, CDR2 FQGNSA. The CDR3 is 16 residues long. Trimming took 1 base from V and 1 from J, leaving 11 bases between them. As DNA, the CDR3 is TGTGCCAGCAGCTTAGAAAGTTGGCGGAGCAATCAGCCCCAGCATTTT. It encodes CASSLESWRSNQPQHF.

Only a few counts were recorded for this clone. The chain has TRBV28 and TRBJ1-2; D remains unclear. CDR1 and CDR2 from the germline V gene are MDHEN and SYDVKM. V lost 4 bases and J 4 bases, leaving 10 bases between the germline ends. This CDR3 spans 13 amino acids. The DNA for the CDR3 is TGTGCCAGCAGTTCGGGGATCCTCTATGGCTACACCTTC. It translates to CASSSGILYGYTF.

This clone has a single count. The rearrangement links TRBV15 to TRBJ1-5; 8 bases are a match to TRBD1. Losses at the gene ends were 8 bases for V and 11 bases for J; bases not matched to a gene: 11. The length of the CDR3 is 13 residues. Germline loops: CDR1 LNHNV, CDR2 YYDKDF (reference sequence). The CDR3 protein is CATGGQGESAQHF. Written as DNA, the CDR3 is TGTGCCACCGGCGGACAGGGAGAATCGGCCCAGCATTTT. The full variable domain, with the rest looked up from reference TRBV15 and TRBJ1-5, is DAMVIQNPRYQVTQFGKPVTLSCSQTLNHNVMYWYQQKSSQAPKLLFHYYDKDFNNEADTPDNFQSRRPNTSFCFLDIRSPGLGDTAMYLCATGGQGESAQHFGDGTRLSIL.

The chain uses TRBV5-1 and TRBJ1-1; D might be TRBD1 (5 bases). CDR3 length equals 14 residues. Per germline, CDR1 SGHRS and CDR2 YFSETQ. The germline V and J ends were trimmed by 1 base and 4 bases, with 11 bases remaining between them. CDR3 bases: TGCGCCAGCAGCTTGTCTGCTGGGGCCACTGAAGCTTTCTTT. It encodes CASSLSAGATEAFF.

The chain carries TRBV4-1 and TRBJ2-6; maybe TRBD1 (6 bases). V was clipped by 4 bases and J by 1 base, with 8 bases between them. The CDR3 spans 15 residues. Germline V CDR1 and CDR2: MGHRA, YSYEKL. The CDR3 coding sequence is TGCGCCAGCAGCCCACAGGGTTCTGGGGCCAACGTCCTGACTTTC. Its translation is CASSPQGSGANVLTF.

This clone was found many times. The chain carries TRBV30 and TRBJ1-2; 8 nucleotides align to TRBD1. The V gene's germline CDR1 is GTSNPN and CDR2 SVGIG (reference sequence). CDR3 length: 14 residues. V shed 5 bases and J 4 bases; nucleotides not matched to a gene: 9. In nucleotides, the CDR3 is TGTGCCTGGTCGGCACACACAGGGGGCTATGGCTACACCTTC. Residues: CAWSAHTGGYGYTF.

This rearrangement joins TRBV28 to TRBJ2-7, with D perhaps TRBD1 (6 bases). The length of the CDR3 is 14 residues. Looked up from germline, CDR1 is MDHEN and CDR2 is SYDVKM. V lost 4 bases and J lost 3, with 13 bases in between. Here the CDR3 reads CASSSRTDHYEQYF. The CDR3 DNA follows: TGTGCCAGCAGTTCGCGGACAGATCACTACGAGCAGTACTTC.

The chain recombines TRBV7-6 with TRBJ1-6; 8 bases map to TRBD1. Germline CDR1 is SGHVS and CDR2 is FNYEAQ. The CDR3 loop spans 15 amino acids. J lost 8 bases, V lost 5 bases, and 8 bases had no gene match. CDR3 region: CASSPGQGSDSPLHF. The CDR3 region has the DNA TGTGCCAGCAGCCCAGGACAGGGTAGCGATTCACCCCTCCACTTT.

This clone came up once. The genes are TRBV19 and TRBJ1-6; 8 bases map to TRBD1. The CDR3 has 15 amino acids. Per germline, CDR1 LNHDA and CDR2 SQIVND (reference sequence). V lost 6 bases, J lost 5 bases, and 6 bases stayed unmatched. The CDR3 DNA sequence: TGTGCCAGTAGCAAGGACAGGGCGAATAATTCACCCCTCCACTTT. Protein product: CASSKDRANNSPLHF.

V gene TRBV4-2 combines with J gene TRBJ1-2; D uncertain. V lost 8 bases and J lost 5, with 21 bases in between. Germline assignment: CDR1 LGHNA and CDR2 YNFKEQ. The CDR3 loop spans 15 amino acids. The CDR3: CASSSEGTYRYGYTF. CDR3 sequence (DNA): TGTGCCAGCTCCTCCGAGGGCACCTACCGTTATGGCTACACCTTC.

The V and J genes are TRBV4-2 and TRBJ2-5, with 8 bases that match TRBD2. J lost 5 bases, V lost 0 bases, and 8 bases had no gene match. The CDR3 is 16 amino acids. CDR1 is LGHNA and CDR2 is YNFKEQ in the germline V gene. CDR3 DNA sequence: TGTGCCAGCAGCCAAGATTACGGCGGGGGGTTGGAGACCCAGTACTTC. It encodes CASSQDYGGGLETQYF.

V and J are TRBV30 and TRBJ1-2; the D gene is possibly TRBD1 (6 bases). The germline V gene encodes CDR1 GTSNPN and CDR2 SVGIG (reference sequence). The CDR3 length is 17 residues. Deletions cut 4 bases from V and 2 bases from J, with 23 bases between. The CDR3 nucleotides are TGTGCCTGGATGAGTCCGGCCTGGGAAACAGGGAACTATGGCTACACCTTC. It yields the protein CAWMSPAWETGNYGYTF.

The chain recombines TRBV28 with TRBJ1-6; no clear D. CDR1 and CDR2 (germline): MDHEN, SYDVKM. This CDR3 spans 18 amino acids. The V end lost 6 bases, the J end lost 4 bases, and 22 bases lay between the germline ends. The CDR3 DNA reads TGTGCCAGCAGCTACATCGACCCCGAGGGCCTTTATAATTCACCCCTCCACTTT. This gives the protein CASSYIDPEGLYNSPLHF. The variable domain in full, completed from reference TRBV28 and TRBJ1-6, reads DVKVTQSSRYLVKRTGEKVFLECVQDMDHENMFWYRQDPGLGLRLIYFSYDVKMKEKGDIPEGYSVSREKKERFSLILESASTNQTSMYLCASSYIDPEGLYNSPLHFGNGTRLTVT.

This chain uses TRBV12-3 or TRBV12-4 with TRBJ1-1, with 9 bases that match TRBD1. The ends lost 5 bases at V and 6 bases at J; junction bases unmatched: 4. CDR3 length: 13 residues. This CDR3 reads CASSPGQGSEAFF. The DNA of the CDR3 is TGTGCCAGCAGTCCGGGACAGGGTTCTGAAGCTTTCTTT.

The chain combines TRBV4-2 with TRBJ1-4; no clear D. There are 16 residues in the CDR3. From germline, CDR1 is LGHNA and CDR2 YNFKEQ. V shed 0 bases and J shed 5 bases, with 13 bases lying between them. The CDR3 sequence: CASSQDRGWSNEKLFF. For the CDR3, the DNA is TGTGCCAGCAGCCAAGACCGGGGATGGAGCAATGAAAAACTGTTTTTT.